This TCR beta chain stems from a study of blood T cells in healthy people across ages. A second about 6 to 12 cycle PCR used barcoded and J-beta primers. TCRdb passed the 5' RACE reads through MiXCR, listing each CDR3 protein once. The sample has over 1,500,000 distinct CDR3 sequences, just under 50% seen once. Trimming stripped 3 bases from V and 5 bases from J, with 17 bases between. In germline, CDR1 is DFQATT, CDR2 SNEGSKA (reference sequence). The length of the CDR3 is 15 residues. Sequencing was carried out using blood. V and J are TRBV20-1 and TRBJ2-1; no reliable D call. The receptor was isolated from a woman in her forties in good health. CDR3 region: CSAREFPDRNNEQFF. The CDR3 nucleotides read TGCAGTGCTAGGGAGTTTCCGGACCGAAACAATGAGCAGTTCTTC.